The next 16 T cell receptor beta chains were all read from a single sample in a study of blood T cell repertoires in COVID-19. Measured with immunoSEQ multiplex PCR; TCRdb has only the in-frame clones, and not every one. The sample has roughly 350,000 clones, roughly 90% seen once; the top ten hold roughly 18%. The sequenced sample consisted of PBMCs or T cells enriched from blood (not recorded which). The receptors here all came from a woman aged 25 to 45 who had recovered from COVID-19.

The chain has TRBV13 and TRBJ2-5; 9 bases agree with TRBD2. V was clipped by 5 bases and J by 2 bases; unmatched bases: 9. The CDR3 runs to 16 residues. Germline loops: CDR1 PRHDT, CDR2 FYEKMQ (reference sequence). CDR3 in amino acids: CASSILLAGQQETQYF. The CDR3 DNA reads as TGTGCCAGCAGCATCCTCCTAGCGGGGCAACAAGAGACCCAGTACTTC.

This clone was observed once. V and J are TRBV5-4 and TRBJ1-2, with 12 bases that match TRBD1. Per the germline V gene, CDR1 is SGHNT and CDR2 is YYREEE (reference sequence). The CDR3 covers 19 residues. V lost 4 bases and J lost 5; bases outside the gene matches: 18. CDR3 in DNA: TGTGCCAGCAGCCGGATGGGGACAGGGGGCGCAGGATTGCTTTATGGCTACACCTTC. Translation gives CASSRMGTGGAGLLYGYTF.

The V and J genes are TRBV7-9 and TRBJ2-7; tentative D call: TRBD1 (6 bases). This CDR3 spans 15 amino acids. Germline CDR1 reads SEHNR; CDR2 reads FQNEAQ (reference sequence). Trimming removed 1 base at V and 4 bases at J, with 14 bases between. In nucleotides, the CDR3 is TGTGCCAGCAGCTTAGTGGGGGCCTACAGTTACGAGCAGTACTTC. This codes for CASSLVGAYSYEQYF.

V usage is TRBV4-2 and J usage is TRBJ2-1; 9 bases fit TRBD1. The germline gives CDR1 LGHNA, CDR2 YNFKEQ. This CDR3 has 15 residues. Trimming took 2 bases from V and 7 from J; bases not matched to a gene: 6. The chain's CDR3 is CASSQKGTGRNEQFF. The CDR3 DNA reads TGTGCCAGCAGCCAAAAGGGGACAGGGAGGAATGAGCAGTTCTTC.

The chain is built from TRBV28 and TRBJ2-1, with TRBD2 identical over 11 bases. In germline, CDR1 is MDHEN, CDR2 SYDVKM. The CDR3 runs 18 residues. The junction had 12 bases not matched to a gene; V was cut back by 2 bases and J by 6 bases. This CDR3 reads CASSLIWETSGRPNEQFF. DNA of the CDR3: TGTGCCAGCAGTTTAATTTGGGAAACTAGCGGGAGACCCAATGAGCAGTTCTTC.

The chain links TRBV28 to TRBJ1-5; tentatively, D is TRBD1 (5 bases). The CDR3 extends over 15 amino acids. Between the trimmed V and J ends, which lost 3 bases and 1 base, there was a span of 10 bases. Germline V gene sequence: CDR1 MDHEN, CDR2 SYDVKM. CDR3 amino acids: CASSFPQGSNQPQHF. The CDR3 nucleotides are TGTGCCAGCAGTTTCCCGCAGGGAAGCAATCAGCCCCAGCATTTT.

The CDR3 region is CASSLSSGTSRNEQFF. CDR3 sequence (DNA): TGTGCCAGCAGCCTAAGCTCCGGGACTAGTAGGAATGAGCAGTTCTTC. The V call is TRBV3-1 (or the pseudogene TRBV3-2), the J call TRBJ2-1, with TRBD2 identical over 8 bases. With 4 bases clipped from V and 7 bases from J, the junction kept 12 bases outside the gene matches. The CDR3 contains 16 residues. The V gene's germline CDR1 is LGHDT and CDR2 YNNKEL (reference sequence).

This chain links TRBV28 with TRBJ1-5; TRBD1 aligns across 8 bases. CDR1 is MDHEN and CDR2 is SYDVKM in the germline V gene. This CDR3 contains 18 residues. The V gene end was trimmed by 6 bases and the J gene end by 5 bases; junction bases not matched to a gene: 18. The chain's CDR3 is CASRNMGSYGTGHQPQHF. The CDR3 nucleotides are TGTGCCAGCAGAAATATGGGCAGTTACGGGACAGGTCATCAGCCCCAGCATTTT. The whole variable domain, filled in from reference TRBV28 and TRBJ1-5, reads DVKVTQSSRYLVKRTGEKVFLECVQDMDHENMFWYRQDPGLGLRLIYFSYDVKMKEKGDIPEGYSVSREKKERFSLILESASTNQTSMYLCASRNMGSYGTGHQPQHFGDGTRLSIL.

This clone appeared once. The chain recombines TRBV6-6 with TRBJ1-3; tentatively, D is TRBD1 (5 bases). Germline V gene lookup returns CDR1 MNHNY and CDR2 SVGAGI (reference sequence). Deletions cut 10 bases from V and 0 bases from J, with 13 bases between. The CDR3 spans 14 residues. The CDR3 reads CATREQLSGNTIYF. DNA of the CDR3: TGTGCCACCAGGGAACAGCTCTCTGGAAACACCATATATTTT.

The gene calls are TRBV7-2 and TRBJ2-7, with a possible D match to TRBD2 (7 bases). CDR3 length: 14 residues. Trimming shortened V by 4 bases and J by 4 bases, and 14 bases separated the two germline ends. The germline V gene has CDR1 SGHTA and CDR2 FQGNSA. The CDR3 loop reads CASSSPEGGYEQYF. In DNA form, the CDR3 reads TGTGCCAGCAGCTCCCCTGAGGGGGGGTACGAGCAGTACTTC.

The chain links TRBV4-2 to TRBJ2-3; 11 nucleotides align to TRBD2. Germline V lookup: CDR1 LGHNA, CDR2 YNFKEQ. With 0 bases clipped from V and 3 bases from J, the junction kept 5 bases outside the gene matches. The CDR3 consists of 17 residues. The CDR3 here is CASSQDTASGRTDTQYF. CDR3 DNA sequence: TGTGCCAGCAGCCAAGATACGGCTAGCGGGAGGACAGATACGCAGTATTTT.

CDR3 amino acids: CASSYSGWNTEAFF. The CDR3 coding sequence is TGTGCCAGCAGTTATTCCGGTTGGAACACTGAAGCTTTCTTT. The chain recombines TRBV6-2 or TRBV6-3 with TRBJ1-1; D unclear. The length of the CDR3 is 14 residues. V shed 3 bases and J shed 1 base, with 9 bases lying between them. Germline V CDR1 and CDR2: MNHEY, SVGEGT.

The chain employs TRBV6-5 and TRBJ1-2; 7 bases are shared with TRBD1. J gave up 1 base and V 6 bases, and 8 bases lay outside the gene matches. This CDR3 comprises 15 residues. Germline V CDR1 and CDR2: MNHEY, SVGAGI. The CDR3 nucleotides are TGTGCCAGCAGGACAAGGACAGGAGATAACTATGGCTACACCTTC. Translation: CASRTRTGDNYGYTF.

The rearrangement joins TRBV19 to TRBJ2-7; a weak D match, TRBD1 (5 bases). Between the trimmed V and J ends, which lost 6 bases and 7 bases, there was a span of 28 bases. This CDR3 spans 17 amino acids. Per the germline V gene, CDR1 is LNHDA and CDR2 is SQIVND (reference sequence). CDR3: CASSPRVLTLTPGEQYF. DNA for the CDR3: TGTGCCAGTAGCCCCAGGGTTCTTACATTAACCCCTGGGGAGCAGTACTTC.

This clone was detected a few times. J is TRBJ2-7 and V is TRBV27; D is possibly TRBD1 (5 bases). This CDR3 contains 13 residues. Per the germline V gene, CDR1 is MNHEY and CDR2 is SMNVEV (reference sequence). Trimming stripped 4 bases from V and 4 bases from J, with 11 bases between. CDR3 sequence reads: CASSSSTVYEQYF. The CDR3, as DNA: TGTGCCAGCAGTTCCTCGACAGTTTACGAGCAGTACTTC.

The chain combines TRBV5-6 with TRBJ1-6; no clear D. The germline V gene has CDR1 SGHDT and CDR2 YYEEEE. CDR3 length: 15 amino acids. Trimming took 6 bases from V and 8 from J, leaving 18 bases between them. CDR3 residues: CASTPRMGGDSPLHF. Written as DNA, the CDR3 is TGTGCCAGCACCCCGAGGATGGGAGGTGATTCACCCCTCCACTTT.